The clone carrying this TCR beta chain was seen more than once but under ten times. Produced via immunoSEQ multiplex PCR; TCRdb's table is partial and in-frame only. The sample includes more than 110,000 clones, about 80% of them seen just once. This specimen comes from a study of blood T cell repertoires in COVID-19. Germline CDR1 is MDHEN and CDR2 is SYDVKM. CDR3 size: 14 residues. Deletions cut 5 bases from V and 11 bases from J, with 19 bases between. Enrolled through a virtual design, the participants were between 18 and 89 years of age and came from fewer than 30 US areas. The clonotype was recovered from a woman aged 45 to 65 who had recovered from COVID-19. The sequenced material came from PBMCs or T cells enriched from blood (not recorded which). The rearrangement links TRBV28 to TRBJ1-3; D might be TRBD1 (6 bases). In nucleotides, the CDR3 is TGTGCCAGCAGTCTCCCGCGACAGGTCCCGGCCATATATTTT. Its translation is CASSLPRQVPAIYF. The variable domain in full, with the rest retrieved from reference TRBV28 and TRBJ1-3, is DVKVTQSSRYLVKRTGEKVFLECVQDMDHENMFWYRQDPGLGLRLIYFSYDVKMKEKGDIPEGYSVSREKKERFSLILESASTNQTSMYLCASSLPRQVPAIYFGEGSWLTVV.